This is a list of T cell receptor beta chains from one sample in a study of tumor-infiltrating lymphocytes in oesophageal squamous cell carcinoma. From the PCR reads, TCRdb called clonotypes with MiXCR, one entry per CDR3 protein. The table records 15,000 to 20,000 distinct CDR3 sequences, around two fifths of them present only once. Sequencing input: normal esophageal tissue next to the tumor. The receptors derive from a female donor with esophageal squamous cell carcinoma. CDR3s include the opening cysteine and the closing phenylalanine or tryptophan. The order of the fields is J gene, clone size, V gene, D gene, CDR3 protein, CDR3 DNA. D genes are given only for firm matches. The listing skips clone size in some rows; elsewhere it reads once, few, many or a size class.

j_call: TRBJ2-1; clone_size: .; v_call: TRBV18; d_call: TRBD2; cdr3_aa: CASSPGGTRNEREQFF; cdr3_nt: TGTGCCAGCTCACCAGGGGGGACTAGGAATGAGCGTGAGCAGTTCTTC
j_call: TRBJ1-2; clone_size: .; v_call: TRBV2; d_call: .; cdr3_aa: CASSSQGVGYTF; cdr3_nt: TGTGCCAGCAGTAGCCAGGGAGTTGGCTACACCTTC
j_call: TRBJ2-3; clone_size: .; v_call: TRBV11-3; d_call: .; cdr3_aa: CASSLGRVETDTQYF; cdr3_nt: TGTGCCAGCAGCTTAGGCCGGGTTGAAACAGATACGCAGTATTTT
j_call: TRBJ2-5; clone_size: .; v_call: TRBV7-6; d_call: .; cdr3_aa: CASSLRGEETQYF; cdr3_nt: TGTGCCAGCAGTTTAAGGGGGGAAGAGACCCAGTACTTC
j_call: TRBJ1-6; clone_size: many; v_call: TRBV7-9; d_call: .; cdr3_aa: CASSFGSGFYNSPLHF; cdr3_nt: TGTGCCAGCAGCTTTGGCAGTGGTTTCTATAATTCACCCCTCCACTTT
j_call: TRBJ2-2; clone_size: medium-sized; v_call: TRBV12-3/TRBV12-4; d_call: TRBD1; cdr3_aa: CASSIWTGALNTGELFF; cdr3_nt: TGTGCCAGCAGTATATGGACAGGGGCGTTGAACACCGGGGAGCTGTTTTTT
j_call: TRBJ1-1; clone_size: medium-sized; v_call: TRBV6-1; d_call: .; cdr3_aa: CASSEGLGGVTEAFF; cdr3_nt: TGTGCCAGCAGCGAAGGCCTAGGAGGGGTCACTGAAGCTTTCTTT
j_call: TRBJ2-3; clone_size: few; v_call: TRBV7-2; d_call: TRBD2; cdr3_aa: CASSLGEGGSLTDTQYF; cdr3_nt: TGTGCCAGCAGCTTAGGGGAAGGCGGGAGCCTCACAGATACGCAGTATTTT
j_call: TRBJ2-7; clone_size: .; v_call: TRBV12-3/TRBV12-4; d_call: TRBD2; cdr3_aa: CASSAHGTSGSYEQYF; cdr3_nt: TGTGCCAGCAGTGCCCACGGGACTAGCGGTTCCTACGAGCAGTACTTC
j_call: TRBJ2-5; clone_size: many; v_call: TRBV7-2; d_call: .; cdr3_aa: CASSPGTTQYF; cdr3_nt: TGTGCCAGCAGCCCGGGGACTACCCAGTACTTC
j_call: TRBJ2-7; clone_size: many; v_call: TRBV6-6; d_call: TRBD1; cdr3_aa: CASSYVHRGHEQYF; cdr3_nt: TGTGCCAGCAGTTACGTCCACAGGGGCCACGAGCAGTACTTC
j_call: TRBJ1-2; clone_size: medium-sized; v_call: TRBV6-1; d_call: TRBD1; cdr3_aa: CASSGGGTVLYGYTF; cdr3_nt: TGTGCCAGCAGTGGGGGCGGGACAGTTCTCTATGGCTACACCTTC
j_call: TRBJ2-2; clone_size: many; v_call: TRBV19; d_call: .; cdr3_aa: CASSIRWGPTNTGELFF; cdr3_nt: TGTGCCAGTAGTATAAGGTGGGGGCCGACGAACACCGGGGAGCTGTTTTTT
j_call: TRBJ1-1; clone_size: medium-sized; v_call: TRBV12-3/TRBV12-4; d_call: .; cdr3_aa: CASSFRSEAFF; cdr3_nt: TGTGCCAGCAGTTTTCGTTCTGAAGCTTTCTTT
j_call: TRBJ1-2; clone_size: many; v_call: TRBV5-1; d_call: TRBD1; cdr3_aa: CASSLGQGLRDYGYTF; cdr3_nt: TGCGCCAGCAGCCTGGGACAGGGGTTGAGGGACTATGGCTACACCTTC
j_call: TRBJ2-1; clone_size: .; v_call: TRBV7-3; d_call: .; cdr3_aa: CASSPVLSSYNEQFF; cdr3_nt: TGTGCCAGCAGCCCCGTCCTGAGCTCCTACAATGAGCAGTTCTTC
j_call: TRBJ1-2; clone_size: few; v_call: TRBV28; d_call: .; cdr3_aa: CASSPKATPRGYTF; cdr3_nt: TGTGCCAGCAGCCCAAAGGCCACCCCCAGGGGCTACACCTTC
j_call: TRBJ1-1; clone_size: few; v_call: TRBV19; d_call: .; cdr3_aa: CASSIVGSGNTEAFF; cdr3_nt: TGTGCCAGTAGTATAGTCGGCAGTGGCAACACTGAAGCTTTCTTT
j_call: TRBJ2-7; clone_size: .; v_call: TRBV6-5; d_call: .; cdr3_aa: CASRPPGSTAYEQYF; cdr3_nt: TGTGCCAGCAGGCCCCCAGGGTCAACGGCCTACGAGCAGTACTTC
j_call: TRBJ2-7; clone_size: medium-sized; v_call: TRBV7-9; d_call: .; cdr3_aa: CASSSDREVSYEQYF; cdr3_nt: TGTGCCAGCAGTTCCGACAGGGAGGTCTCCTACGAGCAGTACTTC
j_call: TRBJ2-7; clone_size: many; v_call: TRBV11-2; d_call: TRBD2; cdr3_aa: CASSPGGLRYEQYF; cdr3_nt: TGTGCCAGCAGCCCGGGGGGGCTTCGCTACGAGCAGTACTTC
j_call: TRBJ2-1; clone_size: many; v_call: TRBV19; d_call: TRBD2; cdr3_aa: CASRPGTNTYNEQFF; cdr3_nt: TGTGCCAGTAGACCCGGGACTAACACTTACAATGAGCAGTTCTTC
j_call: TRBJ2-5; clone_size: .; v_call: TRBV7-6; d_call: .; cdr3_aa: CASSLAGGVLQETQYF; cdr3_nt: TGTGCCAGCAGCTTAGCGGGGGGCGTCCTTCAAGAGACCCAGTACTTC
j_call: TRBJ1-1; clone_size: many; v_call: TRBV10-1; d_call: .; cdr3_aa: CASRESGVTAFF; cdr3_nt: TGCGCCAGCAGGGAATCAGGGGTGACCGCTTTCTTT
j_call: TRBJ2-1; clone_size: .; v_call: TRBV7-3; d_call: TRBD2; cdr3_aa: CASSVSREDEQFF; cdr3_nt: TGTGCCAGCAGCGTCTCCCGGGAGGATGAGCAGTTCTTC
j_call: TRBJ2-1; clone_size: .; v_call: TRBV6-2/TRBV6-3; d_call: TRBD2; cdr3_aa: CASSVGLVSVEQFF; cdr3_nt: TGTGCCAGCAGTGTTGGACTAGTTAGCGTTGAGCAGTTCTTC
j_call: TRBJ1-2; clone_size: many; v_call: TRBV6-6; d_call: TRBD1; cdr3_aa: CASSYSTGFGYTF; cdr3_nt: TGTGCCAGCAGTTACTCGACAGGGTTTGGCTACACCTTC
j_call: TRBJ2-3; clone_size: .; v_call: TRBV7-9; d_call: TRBD2; cdr3_aa: CASSPQAGATDTQYF; cdr3_nt: TGTGCCAGCAGCCCACAAGCGGGAGCCACAGATACGCAGTATTTT
j_call: TRBJ1-5; clone_size: many; v_call: TRBV12-3/TRBV12-4; d_call: .; cdr3_aa: CGGQPQHF; cdr3_nt: TGTGGGGGGCAGCCCCAGCATTTT
j_call: TRBJ2-1; clone_size: medium-sized; v_call: TRBV7-2; d_call: .; cdr3_aa: CASSLEAEVEQFF; cdr3_nt: TGTGCCAGCAGCTTAGAGGCGGAGGTGGAGCAGTTCTTC
j_call: TRBJ1-1; clone_size: .; v_call: TRBV7-6; d_call: TRBD1; cdr3_aa: CASSPHRGAYAFF; cdr3_nt: TGTGCCAGCAGCCCCCACAGGGGCGCTTACGCTTTCTTT
j_call: TRBJ2-5; clone_size: .; v_call: TRBV7-3; d_call: TRBD1; cdr3_aa: CASSPGVGQGAGWETQYF; cdr3_nt: TGTGCCAGCAGCCCGGGGGTGGGACAGGGGGCAGGGTGGGAGACCCAGTACTTC
j_call: TRBJ1-5; clone_size: medium-sized; v_call: TRBV7-2; d_call: .; cdr3_aa: CASSSTRGQPQHF; cdr3_nt: TGTGCCAGCAGCTCAACACGGGGACAGCCCCAGCATTTT
j_call: TRBJ2-7; clone_size: many; v_call: TRBV6-1; d_call: .; cdr3_aa: CASRDDSGWEQYF; cdr3_nt: TGTGCCAGCAGGGACGACTCTGGGTGGGAGCAGTACTTC
j_call: TRBJ2-5; clone_size: .; v_call: TRBV11-2; d_call: .; cdr3_aa: CASGTPQETQYF; cdr3_nt: TGTGCCAGTGGGACCCCCCAAGAGACCCAGTACTTC
j_call: TRBJ2-6; clone_size: .; v_call: TRBV7-6; d_call: .; cdr3_aa: CASSLEYKAGANVLTF; cdr3_nt: TGTGCCAGCAGCTTAGAGTACAAGGCTGGGGCCAACGTCCTGACTTTC
j_call: TRBJ2-2; clone_size: few; v_call: TRBV2; d_call: .; cdr3_aa: CARSSATNTGELFF; cdr3_nt: TGTGCCAGGTCTAGCGCCACGAACACCGGGGAGCTGTTTTTT
j_call: TRBJ1-2; clone_size: many; v_call: TRBV12-3/TRBV12-4; d_call: .; cdr3_aa: CASSPQGDGYTF; cdr3_nt: TGTGCCAGCAGTCCTCAGGGAGATGGCTACACCTTC
j_call: TRBJ1-5; clone_size: .; v_call: TRBV20-1; d_call: TRBD1; cdr3_aa: CSAWDRALNSNQPQHF; cdr3_nt: TGCAGTGCTTGGGACAGGGCCCTCAATAGCAATCAGCCCCAGCATTTT
j_call: TRBJ2-7; clone_size: .; v_call: TRBV12-3/TRBV12-4; d_call: TRBD2; cdr3_aa: CASRYGGASYEQYF; cdr3_nt: TGTGCCAGCAGGTACGGGGGGGCCTCCTACGAGCAGTACTTC
j_call: TRBJ2-7; clone_size: few; v_call: TRBV6-1; d_call: .; cdr3_aa: CASSSDHPDMIKGEQYF; cdr3_nt: TGTGCCAGCAGTTCCGACCATCCGGACATGATAAAGGGCGAGCAGTACTTC
j_call: TRBJ1-4; clone_size: once; v_call: TRBV11-2; d_call: .; cdr3_aa: CASSLLEKLFF; cdr3_nt: TGTGCCAGCAGCTTACTAGAAAAACTGTTTTTT